A selection of T cell receptor beta chains follows, all from one sample in a study of cytomegalovirus exposure and HLA in healthy donors. TCRdb keeps only in-frame clones here, not all; method: immunoSEQ multiplex PCR. The table shows some 130,000 clones, with around four fifths occurring only once. The source material was PBMCs. The receptors originated from a female donor in good health and CMV-seronegative. CDR3s leave out the opening cysteine and the closing phenylalanine or tryptophan. The order of the fields is V gene, CDR3 protein.

TRBV5-5,ASSRTGNYNEQF
TRBV7-9,ASSDGQTAKNIQY
TRBV7-6,ASSLGLAGGVDTQY
TRBV30,AWTSARRANSYEQY
TRBV16,ASSQRAGQGTYEQY
TRBV5-6,ASSPSGGLNTEAF
TRBV5-1,ASSLAKGQDEAF
TRBV30,AWSGTGRNEQF
TRBV5-6,ASSAGSQNSPLH
TRBV2,ASRPNREPSYGYT
TRBV28,ASSSPFGGRENIQY
TRBV9,ASSPGTGEETQY
TRBV7-2,ASSLVGGGAAYEQY
TRBV6-4,ASSDNRETDTQY
TRBV2,ASSPRTGGTDTQY
TRBV7-2,ASSLQGARGYT
TRBV4-3,ASSQDQGGRWTEAF
TRBV5-1,ASSFTGFNEQF
TRBV7-6,ASSLGSGRLGETQY
TRBV4-2,ASSPLTGTRDEQF
TRBV27,ASSTNRVHEQY
TRBV4-2,ASSQEEGEGTYQPQH
TRBV6-5,ASSYPGHGPYGYT
TRBV28,ASSQGQLNTEAF
TRBV11-3,ASSPGETSASYNEQF
TRBV2,ASSVQGARTEAF
TRBV7-9,ASSLDGQAGGPQH
TRBV28,ASSFRARATEAF
TRBV30,AWSRAELGGTEAF